A single sample gave rise to the 2 T cell receptor beta chains below, sequenced in a study of blood T cell repertoires in COVID-19. Produced via immunoSEQ multiplex PCR; TCRdb's table is partial and in-frame only. Of a few hundred thousand clones detected, 85% to 90% appear once; the ten largest clones hold under 2%. Source material: PBMCs or T cells enriched from blood (not recorded which). The receptors come from a woman aged 50 to 65 who had recovered from COVID-19.

The rearrangement joins TRBV12-5 to TRBJ1-4; tentatively, D is TRBD1 (5 bases). Trimming took 4 bases from V and 4 from J, leaving 16 bases between them. Germline-derived CDR1 and CDR2 are LGHNT and FRNRAP. The CDR3 totals 16 residues. CDR3 DNA: TGTGCTAGTGGTTCAAGCAACAGGCCGATTAATGAAAAACTGTTTTTT. Protein sequence: CASGSSNRPINEKLFF. The variable domain in full, completed from reference TRBV12-5 and TRBJ1-4, reads DARVTQTPRHKVTEMGQEVTMRCQPILGHNTVFWYRQTMMQGLELLAYFRNRAPLDDSGMPKDRFSAEMPDATLATLKIQPSEPRDSAVYFCASGSSNRPINEKLFFGSGTQLSVL.

The chain combines TRBV5-1 with TRBJ2-1; 8 bases are a match to TRBD2. This CDR3 comprises 14 residues. V shed 2 bases and J 7 bases; nucleotides not matched to a gene: 5. Germline V CDR1 and CDR2: SGHRS, YFSETQ. CDR3 nucleotide sequence: TGCGCCAGCAGCTTAGCGGGAGTAAGGAATGAGCAGTTCTTC. Encoded protein: CASSLAGVRNEQFF.